The 5 T cell receptor beta chains reported below all come from one sample, sequenced in a study of technical replicates of blood from a few donors. Only in-frame clones appear in the TCRdb table, and some are missing; sequencing was by immunoSEQ multiplex PCR. The top ten clones hold approximately 0.34% of a sample with about 72,000 clones, around nine tenths of them seen once. Source material: T cells isolated from PBMCs. These receptors were collected from a human donor in good health.

CDR3 residues: CASSQSPGQPVNTEAFF. CDR3 in DNA: TGTGCCAGCAGCCAGAGCCCGGGACAACCAGTGAACACTGAAGCTTTCTTT. The chain uses TRBV14 and TRBJ1-1; possibly TRBD1 for D (6 bases). V was pared by 3 bases and J by 0 bases, with 17 bases between. CDR1 SGHDN and CDR2 FVKESK come from the germline V gene. The CDR3 runs 17 residues.

The table lists this clone with many counts. The CDR3 DNA reads as TGTGCCAGTAGTATAGGACAGGGGGCATTATACACTGAAGCTTTCTTT. It specifies CASSIGQGALYTEAFF. The chain recombines TRBV19 with TRBJ1-1, with TRBD1 matching over 10 bases. Losses at the gene ends were 1 base for V and 3 bases for J; bases not matched to a gene: 5. The CDR3 sequence is 16 residues long. CDR1 is LNHDA, CDR2 SQIVND, per germline (reference sequence).

The CDR3 nucleotides read TGTGCCAGCAGCGGATGGGAACTAGCGGGGACCTACGAGCAGTACTTC. Translated, it gives CASSGWELAGTYEQYF. This sequence joins TRBV2 and TRBJ2-7, with 10 positions matching TRBD2. CDR3 size: 16 residues. After removal of 6 bases from V and 2 bases from J, the junction contained 10 bases not matched to a gene. Germline V lookup: CDR1 SNHLY, CDR2 FYNNEI.

This rearrangement joins TRBV27 to TRBJ2-1; tentative D call: TRBD2 (6 bases). The germline V gene encodes CDR1 MNHEY and CDR2 SMNVEV (reference sequence). V lost 7 bases to trimming and J lost 1 base, with 11 bases between them. The CDR3 contains 14 residues. Here the CDR3 reads CASTSGFSYNEQFF. The CDR3 DNA reads as TGTGCCAGCACCAGCGGGTTTTCCTACAATGAGCAGTTCTTC.

The chain combines TRBV4-1 with TRBJ2-7; 7 positions match TRBD1. The CDR3 is 15 amino acids. Unmatched junction bases numbered 10, after V lost 6 bases and J lost 2 bases. CDR1 is MGHRA and CDR2 is YSYEKL in the germline V gene. CDR3 DNA: TGCGCCAGCAGTCATAGCGCAGGGGGTACCTACGAGCAGTACTTC. As protein: CASSHSAGGTYEQYF.